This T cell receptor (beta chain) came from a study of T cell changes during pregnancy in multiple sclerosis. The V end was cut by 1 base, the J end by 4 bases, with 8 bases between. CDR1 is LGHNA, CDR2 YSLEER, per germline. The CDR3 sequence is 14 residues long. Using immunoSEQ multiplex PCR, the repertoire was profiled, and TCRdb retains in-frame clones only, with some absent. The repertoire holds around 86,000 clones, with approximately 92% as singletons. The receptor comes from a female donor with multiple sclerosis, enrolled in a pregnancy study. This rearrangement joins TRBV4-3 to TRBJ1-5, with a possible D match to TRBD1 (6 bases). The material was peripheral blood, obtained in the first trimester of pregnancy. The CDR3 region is CASSQGTGNQPQHF. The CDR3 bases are TGCGCCAGCAGCCAAGGAACAGGGAATCAGCCCCAGCATTTT.